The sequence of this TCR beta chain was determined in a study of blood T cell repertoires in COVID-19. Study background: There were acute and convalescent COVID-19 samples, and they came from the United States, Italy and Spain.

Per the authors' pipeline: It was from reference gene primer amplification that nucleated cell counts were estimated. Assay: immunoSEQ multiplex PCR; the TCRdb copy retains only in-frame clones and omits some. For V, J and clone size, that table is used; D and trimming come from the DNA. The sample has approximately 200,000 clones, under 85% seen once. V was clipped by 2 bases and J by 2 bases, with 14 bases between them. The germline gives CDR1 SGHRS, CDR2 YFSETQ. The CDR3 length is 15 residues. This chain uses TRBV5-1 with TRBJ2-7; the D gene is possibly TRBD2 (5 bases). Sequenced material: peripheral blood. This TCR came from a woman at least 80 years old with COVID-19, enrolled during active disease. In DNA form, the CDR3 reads TGCGCCAGCAGCTTTCGTAGCGAGAACCCCTACGAGCAGTACTTC. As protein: CASSFRSENPYEQYF.